This T cell receptor beta chain is from a study of T cells after yellow fever vaccination. The wider study: Preparation used SMART-Seq v4 Ultra Low Input for the low-cell-number fractions.

Study outcomes and limitations: Re-detected after boosting: most primary clones, 96% of CD4 and 88% of CD8. Though it reached lower strength, the secondary response hit its peak faster, day 5 versus 15.

CDR1 and CDR2 from the germline V gene are ENHRY and SYGVKD. V was trimmed by 4 bases and J by 0 bases, leaving 13 bases between them. The CDR3 has 16 residues. Production of TCR cDNA was by 5'RACE template switching, which also added a universal primer site and UMIs. Each CDR3 protein gets one entry after TCRdb re-called the 5' RACE reads with MiXCR. The data hold some 320,000 distinct CDR3 sequences, with over 3.5% observed a single time. On this clonotype: The antigen is not known.

This specimen consisted of PBMCs, obtained 15 days after the yellow fever booster vaccination. The receptor's source is a man younger than 35 who received the YFV17D yellow fever vaccine. This chain joins TRBV10-3 and TRBJ1-3, with D possibly TRBD1 on 5 matching bases. CDR3 loop: CAISVAGLISGNTIYF. CDR3 nucleotide sequence: TGTGCCATCAGTGTGGCGGGACTGATCTCTGGAAACACCATATATTTT.